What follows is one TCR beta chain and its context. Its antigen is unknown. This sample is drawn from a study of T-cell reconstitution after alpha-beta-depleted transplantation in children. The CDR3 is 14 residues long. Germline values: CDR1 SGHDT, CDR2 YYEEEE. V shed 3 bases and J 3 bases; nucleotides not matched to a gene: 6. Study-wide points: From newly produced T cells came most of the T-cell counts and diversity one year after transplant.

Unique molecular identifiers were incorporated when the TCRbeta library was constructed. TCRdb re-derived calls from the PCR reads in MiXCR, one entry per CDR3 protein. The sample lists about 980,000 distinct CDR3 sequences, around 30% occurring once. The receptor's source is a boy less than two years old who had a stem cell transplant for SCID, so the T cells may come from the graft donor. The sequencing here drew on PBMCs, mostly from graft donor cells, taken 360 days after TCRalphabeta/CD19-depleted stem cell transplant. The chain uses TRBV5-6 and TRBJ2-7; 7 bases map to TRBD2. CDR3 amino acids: CASSYGTNNYEQYF. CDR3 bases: TGTGCCAGCAGCTACGGGACTAATAACTACGAGCAGTACTTC.